The rows below give T cell receptor beta chains drawn from one sample of a study of T-cell memory formation after mild COVID-19. TCRdb reprocessed the 5' RACE reads with MiXCR, giving one entry per CDR3 protein. The sample includes roughly 480,000 distinct CDR3 sequences, 20% to 30% of them seen just once. The sample consisted of PBMCs or a T cell subset sorted from them (not recorded which). All receptors come from an adult woman who had mild COVID-19 (a few samples of this study predate the infection). Cell type and time point are not known. CDR3s include the opening cysteine and the closing phenylalanine or tryptophan. The order of the fields is J gene, V gene, D gene, clone size, CDR3 DNA, CDR3 protein. A D gene is named only where the DNA matches it firmly. Size tells how often a clone was seen (once, few, many) or the class of an expanded clone, and some rows leave it out.

TRBJ2-7 | TRBV6-1 | NA | NA | TGTGCCAGCAGTGCTACACTGGCTCGGGAGCAGTACTTC | CASSATLAREQYF
TRBJ2-7 | TRBV7-9 | NA | NA | TGTGCCAGCAGCCCACCTCGTGGAGGGAGTCGGGTCTACGAGCAGTACTTC | CASSPPRGGSRVYEQYF
TRBJ1-3 | TRBV6-5 | NA | few | TGTGCCAGCAGTATCACAGGCATCTCTGGAAACACCATATATTTT | CASSITGISGNTIYF
TRBJ1-1 | TRBV6-5 | TRBD1 | NA | TGTGCCAGCAGATCCGACCGGGGACAGGGTACTGAAGCTTTATTT | CASRSDRGQGTEALF
TRBJ2-1 | TRBV24-1 | TRBD2 | NA | TGTGCCACCAGTGGAATCACCGGGACTAGCTCCTACAATGAGCAGTTCTTC | CATSGITGTSSYNEQFF
TRBJ2-1 | TRBV6-1 | TRBD2 | NA | TGTGCCAGCAGTGAAGACGGGGGGGAGCAGTTCTTC | CASSEDGGEQFF
TRBJ1-2 | TRBV6-5 | NA | NA | TGTGCCAGCAGTTCACATGACAGGTCCTATGGCTACACCTTC | CASSSHDRSYGYTF
TRBJ2-1 | TRBV4-3 | TRBD2 | few | TGCGCCAGCAGCCAAGGGCTAGCGGGAGGTGATGAGCAGTTCTTC | CASSQGLAGGDEQFF
TRBJ2-7 | TRBV27 | NA | NA | TGTGCCAGCAGTCTGACGGCCCTAAGCTCCTACGAGCAGTACTTC | CASSLTALSSYEQYF
TRBJ2-3 | TRBV6-5 | TRBD2 | NA | TGTGCCAGCAGTTACCTTAGCGGGAGCACAGATACGCAGTATTTT | CASSYLSGSTDTQYF
TRBJ2-3 | TRBV9 | NA | NA | TGTGCCAGCAGCGTAGGCACAGGGCCAGATACGCAGTATTTT | CASSVGTGPDTQYF
TRBJ2-7 | TRBV20-1 | TRBD2 | few | TGCAGTGCTAGAAGGCAGCGGGAGAGGTCCGAGCAGTACTTC | CSARRQRERSEQYF
TRBJ1-2 | TRBV5-1 | NA | NA | TGCGCCAGCAGCGAACACGGACCCAACTATGGCTACACCTTC | CASSEHGPNYGYTF
TRBJ2-7 | TRBV2 | NA | NA | TGTGCCAGCGGGGGGTCTGACAGGGACCAGCAGTACTTC | CASGGSDRDQQYF
TRBJ1-1 | TRBV11-3 | NA | NA | TGTGCCAGCATTTCATGGGGTACCCCTGAAGCTTTCTTT | CASISWGTPEAFF
TRBJ2-5 | TRBV5-1 | NA | few | TGCGCCAGCAGCTTGGCCTTCGAGACCCAGTACTTC | CASSLAFETQYF
TRBJ2-5 | TRBV20-1 | TRBD2 | few | TGCAGTGCTAGACCCCGGGGCGGCGGGGGACTAATACAGTACTTC | CSARPRGGGGLIQYF
TRBJ2-3 | TRBV11-1 | NA | once | TGTGCCAGCAGCCTAGGCTCAAGGGCGGCGAGCACAGATACGCAGTATTTT | CASSLGSRAASTDTQYF
TRBJ1-6 | TRBV3-1 | NA | NA | TGTGCCAGCAAAAGCTCCTATAATTCACCCCTCCACTTT | CASKSSYNSPLHF
TRBJ1-1 | TRBV18 | TRBD1 | few | TGTGCCAGCTCATCAAATAATGACAGGGAGACTGAAGCTTTCTTT | CASSSNNDRETEAFF
TRBJ2-3 | TRBV5-1 | NA | NA | TGCGCCAGCAGCTTGACGCGGAGCGCAGATACGCAGTATTTT | CASSLTRSADTQYF
TRBJ1-2 | TRBV3-1 | NA | NA | TGTGCCAGCAGCCAAGAGGGGACCCTCTCGGGCTACACCTTC | CASSQEGTLSGYTF
TRBJ2-1 | TRBV15 | TRBD2 | few | TGTGCCACCAGCAGCAGAGAAACTAGCGGGAGCGCCTACAATGAGCAGTTCTTC | CATSSRETSGSAYNEQFF
TRBJ2-3 | TRBV27 | NA | NA | TGTGCCAGCAGTTCCTCGACGCCGGCGAGCACAGATACGCAGTATTTT | CASSSSTPASTDTQYF
TRBJ1-2 | TRBV19 | NA | few | TGTGCCAGTAGTATAGTCGGACGGATCTATGGCTACACCTTC | CASSIVGRIYGYTF
TRBJ2-3 | TRBV5-1 | TRBD1 | few | TGCGCCAGCAGCTTCCCCGACAGGGGCGCAGATACGCAGTATTTT | CASSFPDRGADTQYF
TRBJ2-1 | TRBV5-6 | NA | few | TGTGCCAGCAGCTTACCGGGAGTAAAAAGCTCCTACAATGAGCAGTTCTTC | CASSLPGVKSSYNEQFF
TRBJ2-3 | TRBV7-9 | NA | NA | TGTGCCAGCAGCGCCTACAGAGATACGCAGTATTTT | CASSAYRDTQYF
TRBJ1-1 | TRBV13 | TRBD1 | NA | TGTGCCAGCAGGGGACAGGGTTCGACTGAAGCTTTCTTT | CASRGQGSTEAFF